The following is a T cell receptor beta chain sequence with its context. The data stem from a study of Ad26.COV2.S vaccination and SARS-CoV-2 variants. Study in general: Doses of Ad26.COV2.S were injected into muscle once or twice, 56 days apart.

The assay was immunoSEQ multiplex PCR, and TCRdb's table has in-frame clones only and misses some. The data contain under 550,000 clones, 85% to 90% of them singletons. As for treatment: around 19 received Ad26.COV2.S at low or high dose, single or two shots; a few received placebo; per-sample allocation not given. Sampling happened 63 days after the first vaccine or placebo injection. The sequencing used peripheral blood, collected in a trial of Ad26.COV2.S vaccine versus placebo. The receptor comes from a person aged 18 to 59 who received the Ad26.COV2.S COVID-19 vaccine or a placebo.

DNA of the CDR3: TGTGCCAGCAGTCCGCTAGGGGGCACTGAAGCTTTCTTT. This gives the protein CASSPLGGTEAFF. The rearrangement links TRBV27 to TRBJ1-1, with D perhaps TRBD1 (6 bases). CDR1 and CDR2 (germline): MNHEY, SMNVEV (reference sequence). The CDR3 runs to 13 residues. The V end was cut by 5 bases, the J end by 4 bases, with 11 bases between.